A single sample is the source of the 14 T cell receptor beta chains below, sequenced in a study of blood T cell repertoires in COVID-19 (dated by TCRdb to the early 2020s). Libraries were made using the immunoSEQ multiplex PCR assay. The clones in this table, taken by TCRdb from immuneACCESS, are in-frame only. Not every clone is retained; where verified, under half of the shortfall comes from an unresolved V gene, and the cause of the rest is unknown. The sample profile shows 130,000 to 150,000 clones; more than 75% of them were found once. 8.5% to 9.5% of the sample is taken by the ten largest. Sequenced: peripheral blood. All receptors derive from a woman in her forties or fifties with active or convalescent COVID-19.

The genes are TRBV7-6 and TRBJ1-1, with TRBD1 matching over 9 bases. Germline V gives CDR1 SGHVS, CDR2 FNYEAQ. The CDR3 runs to 16 residues. V gave up 5 bases and J gave up 1 base; unmatched junction bases: 8. The CDR3 spells CASSPRQDRGNTEAFF. The CDR3 coding sequence is TGTGCCAGCAGCCCAAGGCAGGACAGGGGGAACACTGAAGCTTTCTTT.

The chain combines TRBV5-8 with TRBJ2-1; 11 nucleotides line up with TRBD2. CDR3 length: 16 amino acids. The junction had 10 bases not matched to a gene; V was cut back by 2 bases and J by 9 bases. Germline V lookup: CDR1 SGHTS, CDR2 YDEGEE. In nucleotides, the CDR3 is TGTGCCAGCAGCTTAATAGCGGGAGGGCCGGGATTTGAGCAGTTCTTC. Translated, it gives CASSLIAGGPGFEQFF.

The rearrangement joins TRBV19 to TRBJ1-1; perhaps TRBD1 as D (5 bases). The germline V gene encodes CDR1 LNHDA and CDR2 SQIVND (reference sequence). The V gene lost 3 bases and the J gene lost 8 bases, with 13 bases spanning the gap. This CDR3 comprises 13 residues. The DNA for the CDR3 is TGTGCCAGTAGTATCCGGGGGGGGGACGAAGCTTTCTTT. Translating it yields CASSIRGGDEAFF.

DNA of the CDR3: TGTGCCAGCAGCCAAGGGATGGGACTATCGGAGACCCAGTACTTC. It yields the protein CASSQGMGLSETQYF. The chain recombines TRBV4-2 with TRBJ2-5, with 7 bases aligning to TRBD2. The CDR3 has 15 residues. Germline assignment: CDR1 LGHNA and CDR2 YNFKEQ. With V trimmed by 1 base and J by 5 bases, 7 bases remained unmatched.

The J gene is TRBJ2-5, the V gene TRBV5-1; the match to TRBD1 covers 9 bases. The length of the CDR3 is 18 residues. CDR1 SGHRS and CDR2 YFSETQ come from the germline V gene. With 4 bases clipped from V and 4 bases from J, the junction kept 17 bases outside the gene matches. The CDR3 here is CASSPGTGLGQQGETQYF. The CDR3 DNA follows: TGCGCCAGCAGCCCCGGGACAGGGCTGGGGCAGCAGGGAGAGACCCAGTACTTC.

CDR3 sequence (DNA): TGTGCCAGCAGCTTACGATCTGCGGGAGGCGAGCAGTTCTTC. Its translation is CASSLRSAGGEQFF. The genes are TRBV7-6 and TRBJ2-1; TRBD2 matches 8 bases. Per the germline V gene, CDR1 is SGHVS and CDR2 is FNYEAQ. The J segment lost 10 bases and the V segment lost 2 bases, leaving 7 bases of the junction unmatched. This CDR3 has 14 amino acids.

The V call is TRBV7-2, the J call TRBJ2-3, with 9 nucleotides matching TRBD1. The V segment lost 5 bases and the J segment 6 bases; nucleotides outside the gene matches: 6. The germline CDR1 and CDR2 sequences are SGHTA and FQGNSA. The CDR3 sequence is 14 residues long. CDR3 in amino acids: CASSPGQGIDTQYF. The DNA of the CDR3 is TGTGCCAGCAGCCCGGGACAGGGTATCGATACGCAGTATTTT.

The genes are TRBV10-3 and TRBJ1-1; TRBD1 matches at 10 bases. The CDR3 covers 14 residues. The germline gives CDR1 ENHRY, CDR2 SYGVKD. V lost 8 bases to trimming and J lost 3 bases; unmatched junction nucleotides: 6. CDR3 sequence (DNA): TGTGCCATCGGGAGGACAGGGGGGGACACTGAAGCTTTCTTT. It translates to CAIGRTGGDTEAFF.

This clone was seen once. V and J are TRBV5-6 and TRBJ1-5; the match to TRBD1 covers 8 bases. CDR1 SGHDT and CDR2 YYEEEE come from the germline V gene. The CDR3 is made up of 18 amino acids. J gave up 0 bases and V 2 bases, and 10 bases lay outside the gene matches. As DNA, the CDR3 is TGTGCCAGCAGCTTAATGGCCAGGGGGCCTTATAGCAATCAGCCCCAGCATTTT. It is translated as CASSLMARGPYSNQPQHF.

This chain links TRBV6-5 with TRBJ1-4; 7 bases fit TRBD1. The V gene's germline CDR1 is MNHEY and CDR2 SVGAGI. The trim removed 6 bases at V and 8 bases at J, leaving 6 bases unmatched. CDR3 length: 13 residues. As DNA, the CDR3 is TGTGCCAGCAGGTCACAGGGGTGGGAAAAACTGTTTTTT. It codes for CASRSQGWEKLFF.

This clone has just one count. This chain uses TRBV28 with TRBJ1-4; 7 bases fit TRBD1. J was trimmed by 5 bases and V by 7 bases; bases with no gene match: 4. This CDR3 has 13 residues. CDR1 MDHEN and CDR2 SYDVKM come from the germline V gene. In nucleotides, the CDR3 is TGTGCCAGCACGGCAGGGGGAAATGAAAAACTGTTTTTT. This encodes CASTAGGNEKLFF.

V usage is TRBV11-2 and J usage is TRBJ2-5; 9 bases are shared with TRBD2. The CDR3 has 15 amino acids. Unmatched junction bases numbered 6, after V lost 2 bases and J lost 5 bases. Germline V gene lookup returns CDR1 SGHAT and CDR2 FQNNGV. CDR3 nucleotide sequence: TGTGCCAGCAGCTTACAGCGGGGGGCGTGGGAGACCCAGTACTTC. The encoded protein is CASSLQRGAWETQYF.

The chain employs TRBV24-1 and TRBJ1-2; D unclear. This CDR3 has 14 amino acids. V lost 1 base, J lost 2 bases, and 7 bases lay in between. The germline V gene encodes CDR1 KGHDR and CDR2 SFDVKD. The CDR3 DNA reads TGTGCCACCAGTGATTTTGGACTGAACTATGGCTACACCTTC. It yields the protein CATSDFGLNYGYTF.

The J gene is TRBJ1-1, the V gene TRBV18; 8 nucleotides match TRBD1. The CDR3 loop spans 12 amino acids. Trimming at V came to 2 bases and at J to 11 bases, leaving 4 bases not matched to a gene. The germline V gene encodes CDR1 KGHSH and CDR2 LQKENI. The CDR3 here is CASSPEDREAFF. DNA of the CDR3: TGTGCCAGCTCACCAGAGGACAGGGAGGCTTTCTTT.